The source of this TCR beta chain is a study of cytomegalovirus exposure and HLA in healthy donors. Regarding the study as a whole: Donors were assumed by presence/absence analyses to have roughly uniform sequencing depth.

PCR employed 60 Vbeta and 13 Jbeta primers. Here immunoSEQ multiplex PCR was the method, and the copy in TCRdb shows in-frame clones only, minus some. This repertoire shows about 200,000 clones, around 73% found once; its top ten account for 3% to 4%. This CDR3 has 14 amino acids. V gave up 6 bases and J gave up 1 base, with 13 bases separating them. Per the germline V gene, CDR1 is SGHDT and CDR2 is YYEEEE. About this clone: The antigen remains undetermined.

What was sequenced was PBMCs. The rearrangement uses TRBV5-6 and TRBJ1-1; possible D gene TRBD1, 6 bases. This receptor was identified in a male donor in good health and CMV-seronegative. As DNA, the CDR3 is TGTGCCAGCAAACTGGGGACACCGAACACTGAAGCTTTCTTT. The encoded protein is CASKLGTPNTEAFF.